This T cell receptor (beta chain) was obtained from a study of vaccination effects on CD4 cells after COVID-19 (dated by TCRdb to the early 2020s). Concerning the study at large: The ViraFEST assay stimulated PBMC with viral peptide pools and then used TCR sequencing to identify antigen-specific CD4+ T cell clonotypes by expansion. In both COVID-19 convalescent patients and infection-naive vaccine recipients, the study compared SARS-CoV-2 spike-specific CD4+ TCR repertoires from before mRNA vaccination with those from after it. Each well held 1.5 million to 2 million PBMC cultured in IMDM containing about 5.5% human AB serum, approximately 10 IU/ml IL-2 and gentamicin, along with 10 ug/ml peptides. Altogether, approximately 10 COVID-19 convalescent patients and a few SARS-CoV-2-naive healthy vaccine recipients made up the full study. Across the study, the median time from the second dose to post-vaccine sampling was 72 days (range 14 to 241). Cultures from other donors in the study were sequenced with the Oncomine TCR Beta short-read assay on an Illumina iSeq 100.

Results the study describes overall, beyond this receptor: Both infection-induced and vaccine-induced clones contracted markedly at late post-vaccination timepoints, which is consistent with waning T cell responses. Among healthy vaccine recipients, nearly all vaccine-induced clones were SARS-CoV-2 mono-reactive, and only 1 of 255 was cross-reactive with common cold coronaviruses. Only a small number of convalescent patients were included, and no early post-infection timepoints were available, which limited the study.

Library generation was performed with the immunoSEQ multiplex PCR assay. TCR beta CDR3 sequencing was performed on DNA from the cultured, isolated CD4+ T cells. Per the original workflow: Non-productive TCR sequences were removed, reads were trimmed to the CDR3 region, and CDR3s of at least 7 amino acids were retained. The MANAFEST web app was used to identify antigen-specific clonotypes by comparing expansion in peptide wells with expansion in reference cultures. Positive clones required FDR<0.05 expansion versus reference and all other wells, odds ratio above 5, and frequency above 0.1% in two replicate wells. A clonotype was defined as cross-reactive if the clonotype was significantly expanded both in SARS-CoV-2 spike wells and in at least one common cold coronavirus spike condition. CDR3 similarity was assessed by Levenshtein distance using the stringdist R package, and unrooted trees were constructed with ape in R 3.6.1. This immuneACCESS table, as held by TCRdb, lists in-frame sequences with V and J called but not all clones. Of the missing ones, under half trace to an unresolved V gene in checked studies; the others have no known cause. V and J calls and clone size are copied from that table; D and trimming were computed from the DNA. This sample has tens of thousands of clones in its table, and 65% to 80% of those were observed once. The ten largest clones add up to about 2.5% of the sample.

After around eleven days of culture, CD4+ T cells were isolated with the EasySep CD4+ T cell isolation kit. Each participant got two doses of an mRNA SARS-CoV-2 vaccine, either BNT162b2 or mRNA-1273. None of the healthy vaccine recipients had a prior SARS-CoV-2 infection, which was confirmed by nucleocapsid antibody tests that came back negative both before and after vaccination. Half of the culture medium was replaced with fresh IL-2-containing medium on days 3 and 7. Unless otherwise noted, each peptide stimulation condition was cultured in triplicate wells. Using Ficoll-Paque Plus gradient centrifugation, PBMC were separated from whole blood and then either used fresh or cryopreserved at -140C. Genomic DNA was extracted from cultured CD4+ T cells with the QIAamp micro DNA kit. According to the germline V gene, CDR1 reads SGHDN and CDR2 reads FVKESK. Reading from cysteine to phenylalanine, the CDR3 counts 16 amino acids. CDR3 DNA only is kept here, 48 bases in frame from base 1. The V and J ends are trimmed by 3 bases and 0 bases, leaving 11 bases between them.

On this clone: Its antigen is still unknown. There are no base qualities to consult, and no much larger clone falls within one base.

Sequencing used CD4+ T cells from PBMCs cultured without peptide, obtained after COVID-19 vaccination. This clonotype originated in a human donor who received a COVID-19 vaccine. The receptor chain draws on TRBV14 and TRBJ2-2; a tentative D match to TRBD1 spans 6 bases. CDR3 sequence: CASSQTQGANTGELFF. The DNA is TGTGCCAGCAGCCAGACACAGGGTGCGAACACCGGGGAGCTGTTTTTT.